This T cell receptor (beta chain) was captured by sequencing in a study of a mutant IDH1 vaccine in newly diagnosed glioma. In the study overall: Eight vaccine injections were given to patients in weeks 1, 3, 5, 7, 11, 15, 19 and 23. Either 4-6 weeks after radiotherapy alone or alongside temozolomide, vaccination was begun. Earlier treatment was radiotherapy, temozolomide, or both, with most getting both. Study-wide points: There seemed to be no relation between pseudoprogression and changes in top peripheral T cell clonotypes.

The assay was immunoSEQ multiplex PCR, and TCRdb's table has in-frame clones only and misses some. The sample comprises some 30,000 clones, roughly 90% of which are singletons, and roughly 20% rests with the top ten. Time point reported: week 5, during vaccination. The study gave 300 ug of mutant IDH1 20-mer peptide per vaccine dose, with topical imiquimod. Trimming took off 4 bases at V and 2 bases at J, with 15 bases between the two ends. Germline V gene lookup returns CDR1 SGHNT and CDR2 YYREEE (reference sequence). The CDR3 is made up of 15 amino acids. As to this clone: Antigen unknown.

The specimen was PBMCs, collected from a glioma patient whose treatment included an IDH1 peptide vaccine. The TCR comes from a man aged 18 to 30 with glioma. The genes are TRBV5-4 and TRBJ1-1; D remains ambiguous. CDR3 sequence (DNA): TGTGCCAGCAGCCCCGGTTCCTCGATTAACACTGAAGCTTTCTTT. It specifies CASSPGSSINTEAFF.